This TCR beta chain comes out of a study of blood T cell repertoires in COVID-19. Study as a whole: Sample material is recorded as cDNA or gDNA derived from T cells, B-cell-depleted T cells, or PBMCs.

Authors' methods: Estimation of nucleated cell counts was performed using reference gene primer amplification. The assay was immunoSEQ multiplex PCR, and TCRdb's table has in-frame clones only and misses some. Clone size and V and J calls were adopted from that table, with D and trimming inferred from the DNA. The table has about 160,000 clones, 80% to 85% seen once. CDR3 length: 15 amino acids. Germline V CDR1 and CDR2: SGHTA, FQGNSA. Losses at the gene ends were 4 bases for V and 0 bases for J; bases not matched to a gene: 6. V usage is TRBV7-2 and J usage is TRBJ2-7; 7 nucleotides line up with TRBD1. Sequencing was done on a sample of peripheral blood. The clonotype comes from a man aged 18 to 29 with active or convalescent COVID-19. The CDR3 here is CASSSDRFGSYEQYF. The CDR3 region has the DNA TGTGCCAGCAGCTCGGACAGGTTCGGCTCCTACGAGCAGTACTTC.